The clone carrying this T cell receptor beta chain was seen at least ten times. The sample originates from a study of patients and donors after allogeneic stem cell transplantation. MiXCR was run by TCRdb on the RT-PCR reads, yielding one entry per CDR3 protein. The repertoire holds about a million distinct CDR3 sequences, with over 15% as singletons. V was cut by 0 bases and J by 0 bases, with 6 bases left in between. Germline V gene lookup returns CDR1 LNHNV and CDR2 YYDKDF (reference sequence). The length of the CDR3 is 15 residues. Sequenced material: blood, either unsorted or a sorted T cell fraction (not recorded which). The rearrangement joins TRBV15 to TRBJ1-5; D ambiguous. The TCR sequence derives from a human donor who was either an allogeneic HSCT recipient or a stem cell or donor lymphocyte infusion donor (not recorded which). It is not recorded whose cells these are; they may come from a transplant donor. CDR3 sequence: CATSRDNYSNQPQHF. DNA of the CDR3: TGTGCCACCAGCAGAGATAACTATAGCAATCAGCCCCAGCATTTT.